Listed below are T cell receptor beta chains from one sample, sequenced in a study of cytomegalovirus exposure and HLA in healthy donors. Produced via immunoSEQ multiplex PCR; TCRdb's table is partial and in-frame only. The top ten clones hold approximately 6.5% of a sample with 190,000 or so clones, 82% of them seen once. The sample was PBMCs. Source of these receptors: a woman aged 45-60 years in good health and CMV-seropositive. The CDR3 runs from the conserved cysteine through the conserved F or W. D genes are given only for firm matches. The size entry is marked missing in some rows and otherwise reads once, few, many or a size class.

J,V,D,size,CDR3,DNA
TRBJ2-1,TRBV29-1,TRBD1,NA,CSVRTGENYNEQFF,TGCAGCGTTCGGACAGGGGAAAACTACAATGAGCAGTTCTTC
TRBJ2-7,TRBV19,NA,few,CASSVRGTATYEQYF,TGTGCCAGTAGTGTACGCGGGACAGCAACCTACGAGCAGTACTTC
TRBJ2-1,TRBV5-1,NA,once,CASSLVGEDYNEQFF,TGCGCCAGCAGCTTGGTAGGGGAAGACTACAATGAGCAGTTCTTC
TRBJ2-4,TRBV5-4,NA,NA,CASSFKETGKNIQYF,TGTGCCAGCAGCTTCAAAGAAACGGGCAAAAACATTCAGTACTTC
TRBJ1-4,TRBV27,TRBD1,once,CASKGGRDSLNEKLFF,TGTGCCAGCAAAGGAGGCAGGGACAGTCTTAATGAAAAACTGTTTTTT
TRBJ2-3,TRBV6-5,TRBD1,NA,CASNRGRGTDTQYF,TGTGCCAGCAACAGGGGGCGTGGTACAGATACGCAGTATTTT
TRBJ1-3,TRBV18,NA,NA,CASSPWEVSGNTIYF,TGTGCCAGCTCACCATGGGAGGTCTCTGGAAACACCATATATTTT
TRBJ2-7,TRBV28,NA,few,CASSFPGTDYEQYF,TGTGCCAGCAGTTTCCCAGGGACGGACTACGAGCAGTACTTC
TRBJ2-7,TRBV27,NA,NA,CASSLSGGGAGQYF,TGTGCCAGCAGTTTATCTGGCGGTGGTGCTGGGCAGTACTTC
TRBJ2-6,TRBV27,TRBD1,NA,CASSTDRAPGANVLTF,TGTGCCAGCAGTACTGACAGGGCGCCTGGGGCCAACGTCCTGACTTTC
TRBJ1-2,TRBV28,NA,NA,CASREAVVRSYGYTF,TGTGCCAGCAGAGAGGCAGTGGTCCGTAGTTATGGCTACACCTTC
TRBJ2-1,TRBV20-1,NA,NA,CSARPSNEQFF,TGCAGTGCTAGACCCAGCAATGAGCAGTTCTTC
TRBJ2-7,TRBV28,TRBD2,NA,CASTPPHSSGGYEQYF,TGTGCCAGCACCCCCCCCCACTCTAGCGGGGGCTACGAGCAGTACTTC
TRBJ2-5,TRBV28,TRBD2,NA,CASSLVEQAGGLQETQYF,TGTGCCAGCAGTTTAGTGGAGCAGGCGGGAGGACTCCAAGAGACCCAGTACTTC
TRBJ1-2,TRBV28,NA,NA,CASSGDIYGYTF,TGTGCCAGCAGTGGGGACATCTATGGCTACACCTTC
TRBJ1-5,TRBV6-5,TRBD1,NA,CASRNEGAGNQPQHF,TGTGCCAGCAGGAACGAGGGGGCGGGCAATCAGCCCCAGCATTTT
TRBJ1-2,TRBV6-1,NA,NA,CASSEPRRTRENGYTF,TGTGCCAGCAGTGAACCCCGACGGACGAGGGAAAATGGCTACACCTTC
TRBJ2-5,TRBV6-5,NA,NA,CASSYSGGADGETQYF,TGTGCCAGCAGTTACTCGGGGGGGGCCGACGGAGAGACCCAGTACTTC
TRBJ2-7,TRBV15,NA,many,CATSRGRSYEQYF,TGTGCCACCAGCCGGGGTCGCTCCTACGAGCAGTACTTC
TRBJ1-5,TRBV18,NA,NA,CASSEESRDSNQPQHF,TGTGCCAGCTCCGAGGAAAGCCGGGATAGCAATCAGCCCCAGCATTTT
TRBJ2-7,TRBV18,NA,NA,CASSPPGGPYEQYF,TGTGCCAGCTCACCACCTGGCGGGCCCTACGAGCAGTACTTC
TRBJ2-1,TRBV9,NA,NA,CASSVGPNEQFF,TGTGCCAGCAGCGTCGGTCCCAATGAGCAGTTCTTC
TRBJ2-3,TRBV29-1,TRBD1,NA,CSVPTGSSTDTQYF,TGCAGCGTACCGACAGGGTCTAGCACAGATACGCAGTATTTT
TRBJ2-5,TRBV15,NA,NA,CATSRGLALTTQYF,TGTGCCACCAGCAGAGGTCTAGCGTTGACGACCCAGTACTTC
TRBJ1-5,TRBV30,NA,NA,CAWTLSSNQPQHF,TGTGCCTGGACCCTTAGTAGCAATCAGCCCCAGCATTTT
TRBJ2-1,TRBV10-3,NA,once,CAISRQDNEQFF,TGTGCCATCAGTCGACAGGACAATGAGCAGTTCTTC
TRBJ2-7,TRBV7-9,TRBD1,NA,CASSRQGYEQYF,TGTGCCAGCAGCAGACAGGGCTACGAGCAGTACTTC
TRBJ2-2,TRBV5-6,TRBD1,NA,CASSLIRQGGSTGELFF,TGTGCCAGCAGCTTAATTCGACAGGGCGGTAGCACCGGGGAGCTGTTTTTT
TRBJ2-1,TRBV29-1,NA,NA,CSVEDSNEQFF,TGCAGCGTTGAAGACAGCAATGAGCAGTTCTTC
TRBJ1-4,TRBV28,TRBD1,once,CATFPGQAPTGLFF,TGTGCCACCTTTCCGGGACAGGCCCCTACCGGACTGTTTTTT
TRBJ2-1,TRBV6-5,NA,once,CASSYSFNNEQFF,TGTGCCAGCAGTTACTCGTTTAACAATGAGCAGTTCTTC
TRBJ2-1,TRBV19,NA,few,CASSIGGVYYNEQFF,TGTGCCAGTAGTATAGGGGGGGTTTACTACAATGAGCAGTTCTTC
TRBJ2-7,TRBV28,TRBD1,NA,CASSFYGTGDPYEQNF,TGTGCCAGCAGTTTTTACGGGACAGGGGACCCCTACGAGCAGAACTTC
TRBJ1-2,TRBV20-1,NA,NA,CSAIQGYGYTF,TGCAGTGCTATACAGGGATACGGCTACACCTTC
TRBJ2-3,TRBV2,TRBD1,once,CASRPRGDTQYF,TGTGCCAGCAGGCCCAGGGGGGATACGCAGTATTTT
TRBJ2-7,TRBV11-2,NA,NA,CASSLASSRSYEQYF,TGTGCCAGCAGCCTCGCATCGAGCAGGTCCTACGAGCAGTACTTC
TRBJ2-2,TRBV27,NA,NA,CASSSLRGGELFF,TGTGCCAGCAGTTCGCTCCGGGGCGGGGAGCTGTTTTTT
TRBJ2-7,TRBV5-1,TRBD2,NA,CASSLDLAGNEQYF,TGCGCCAGCAGCTTGGATCTAGCGGGGAACGAGCAGTACTTC
TRBJ1-4,TRBV5-1,TRBD1,NA,CASKGQGDEKLFF,TGCGCCAGCAAGGGGCAGGGGGATGAAAAACTGTTTTTT
TRBJ2-7,TRBV30,NA,once,CAWSEGGAGYYEQYF,TGTGCCTGGAGTGAGGGTGGGGCCGGATACTACGAGCAGTACTTC
TRBJ1-2,TRBV2,NA,few,CASSERGGEVGYTF,TGTGCCAGCAGTGAAAGGGGCGGGGAGGTCGGCTACACCTTC
TRBJ2-7,TRBV7-9,NA,NA,CSSSFAVDTYEQYF,TGTTCCAGCAGCTTTGCAGTGGACACCTACGAGCAGTACTTC
TRBJ2-7,TRBV5-1,TRBD1,NA,CASSVETGGSYEQYF,TGCGCCAGCAGCGTGGAGACAGGGGGCAGCTACGAGCAGTACTTC
TRBJ2-1,TRBV7-8,NA,NA,CASSLAPFSAGGGQFF,TGTGCCAGCAGCTTAGCGCCCTTTTCAGCCGGAGGCGGGCAGTTCTTC
TRBJ2-7,TRBV14,NA,NA,CASSQDSSALYEQYF,TGTGCCAGCAGCCAAGATTCTTCTGCACTCTACGAGCAGTACTTC
TRBJ1-5,TRBV28,NA,few,CASSLGGKGQPQHF,TGTGCCAGCAGTTTGGGGGGGAAGGGTCAGCCCCAGCATTTT
TRBJ2-3,TRBV9,NA,NA,CASSVDPQLDTQYF,TGTGCCAGCAGCGTAGACCCACAATTAGATACGCAGTATTTT
TRBJ2-7,TRBV7-2,TRBD2,NA,CASSSPGGYEQYF,TGTGCCAGCAGCTCCCCGGGGGGGTACGAGCAGTACTTC
TRBJ2-5,TRBV5-6,NA,NA,CASSPPGRGQETQYF,TGTGCCAGCAGCCCCCCGGGTAGGGGACAAGAGACCCAGTACTTC
TRBJ2-7,TRBV20-1,NA,NA,CTPRRSYEQYF,TGCACCCCCCGTCGCTCCTACGAGCAGTACTTC
TRBJ2-4,TRBV18,TRBD1,NA,CASSPNRLDRLAKNIQYF,TGTGCCAGCTCACCAAATCGGTTGGACAGGCTAGCCAAAAACATTCAGTACTTC
TRBJ2-1,TRBV9,NA,NA,CASTPGLTYNEQFF,TGTGCCAGCACTCCAGGCCTAACCTACAATGAGCAGTTCTTC
TRBJ2-7,TRBV28,TRBD2,NA,CASNLPGLALYF,TGTGCCAGCAATCTACCGGGACTAGCGCTTTACTTC
TRBJ2-7,TRBV19,TRBD2,NA,CASSVSGASYEQYF,TGTGCCAGTAGTGTTAGCGGGGCGTCTTACGAGCAGTACTTC
TRBJ2-5,TRBV6-1,TRBD2,NA,CASSRLAGGRETQYF,TGTGCCAGCAGCCGACTAGCGGGGGGGCGAGAGACCCAGTACTTC